What follows are 10 T cell receptor beta chains derived from one specimen sequenced in a study of a mutant IDH1 vaccine in newly diagnosed glioma. Their recognized antigens are unknown. Repertoires were generated with immunoSEQ multiplex PCR, while TCRdb's copy carries only in-frame clones and drops some. Counted here are about 46,000 clones, approximately 92% occurring once; the ten biggest clones make up roughly 2.4%. The time point denotes: week 35, safety follow-up. Doses consisted of 300 ug of mutant IDH1 20-mer peptide each, paired with topical imiquimod. Sequences were derived from PBMCs, sampled from a glioma patient whose treatment included an IDH1 peptide vaccine. All receptors derive from a man aged 45-65 years with glioma.

The gene calls are TRBV4-2 and TRBJ1-1, with 7 bases aligning to TRBD1. Per the germline V gene, CDR1 is LGHNA and CDR2 is YNFKEQ. The CDR3 extends over 16 amino acids. The V gene end was trimmed by 6 bases and the J gene end by 2 bases; junction bases not matched to a gene: 12. This CDR3 reads CASRPTGVGVNTEAFF. The CDR3 DNA follows: TGTGCCAGCAGGCCTACAGGGGTGGGAGTAAACACTGAAGCTTTCTTT.

The chain couples TRBV19 to TRBJ2-1; D unclear. CDR1 LNHDA and CDR2 SQIVND come from the germline V gene (reference sequence). The CDR3 consists of 11 residues. The V gene lost 3 bases and the J gene lost 10 bases, with 7 bases spanning the gap. CDR3 DNA: TGTGCCAGTAGTATGGGGTGGGAGCAGTTCTTC. Protein sequence: CASSMGWEQFF.

The chain links TRBV7-9 to TRBJ2-3, with D maybe TRBD2 (5 bases). The CDR3 sequence is 15 residues long. V lost 5 bases and J lost 0, with 12 bases in between. Germline V CDR1 and CDR2: SEHNR, FQNEAQ (reference sequence). CDR3 DNA: TGTGCCAGCAGCGTTTGGCGGACTAGCACAGATACGCAGTATTTT. This sequence encodes CASSVWRTSTDTQYF.

The J gene is TRBJ1-4, the V gene TRBV7-2, with D perhaps matching TRBD1 (5 bases). From germline, CDR1 is SGHTA and CDR2 FQGNSA. CDR3 length: 17 amino acids. The V end was cut by 5 bases, the J end by 4 bases, with 20 bases between. The CDR3 bases are TGTGCCAGCAGCCCATTCATTGGGGGGAGAATTAATGAAAAACTGTTTTTT. Encoded protein: CASSPFIGGRINEKLFF.

This clone was seen only once. The CDR3 coding sequence is TGCGCCAGCAGCCCCAGAGGGACTAATGAAAAACTGTTTTTT. It translates to CASSPRGTNEKLFF. The chain has TRBV5-1 and TRBJ1-4; D not certain. Looked up from germline, CDR1 is SGHRS and CDR2 is YFSETQ. With 4 bases removed from V and 2 bases from J, the gap between germline ends came to 9 bases. The CDR3 spans 14 residues.

This clone was observed a single time. The CDR3 region is CASRRQDLSSYNEQFF. DNA of the CDR3: TGTGCCAGCAGGCGACAGGACCTTTCCTCCTACAATGAGCAGTTCTTC. V usage is TRBV28 and J usage is TRBJ2-1, with D possibly being TRBD1 (6 bases). The CDR3 totals 16 residues. V dropped 6 bases and J dropped 0 bases, with 15 bases sitting between them. Germline-derived CDR1 and CDR2 are MDHEN and SYDVKM.

The V and J genes are TRBV18 and TRBJ2-5; TRBD2 matches at 11 bases. CDR3 length: 19 residues. V was pared by 1 base and J by 2 bases, with 12 bases of the junction left unmatched. Germline loops: CDR1 KGHSH, CDR2 LQKENI. The CDR3 region is CASSPLQPRLAGKQETQYF. For the CDR3, the DNA is TGTGCCAGCTCACCACTTCAGCCCCGACTAGCGGGGAAACAAGAGACCCAGTACTTC.

There are a few counts of this clone. The CDR3 spells CASSLVGVQNYEQYF. The DNA for the CDR3 is TGTGCCAGCAGCTTAGTCGGGGTACAAAACTACGAGCAGTACTTC. The chain has TRBV7-2 and TRBJ2-7, with a possible D match to TRBD2 (5 bases). The CDR3 is 15 residues long. V lost 1 base, J lost 3 bases, and 13 bases lay in between. The germline gives CDR1 SGHTA, CDR2 FQGNSA.

The table lists this clone with a count of one. The rearrangement links TRBV29-1 to TRBJ2-7; 8 bases align to TRBD1. Trimming removed 6 bases from V and 5 bases from J; junction bases left unmatched: 12. The V gene's germline CDR1 is SQVTM and CDR2 ANQGSEA. There are 14 residues in the CDR3. Written as DNA, the CDR3 is TGCAGCGTAAACCCCGCGGGACAGGTAAACGAGCAGTACTTC. Translation gives CSVNPAGQVNEQYF.

The V call is TRBV18, the J call TRBJ1-1; D possibly corresponds to TRBD1 (5 bases). Per the germline V gene, CDR1 is KGHSH and CDR2 is LQKENI. Deletions cut 5 bases from V and 12 bases from J, with 19 bases between. The CDR3 runs 13 residues. The CDR3: CASSEGAGLKSFF. In DNA, the CDR3 is TGTGCCAGCTCAGAAGGGGCGGGGCTAAAGTCTTTCTTT.